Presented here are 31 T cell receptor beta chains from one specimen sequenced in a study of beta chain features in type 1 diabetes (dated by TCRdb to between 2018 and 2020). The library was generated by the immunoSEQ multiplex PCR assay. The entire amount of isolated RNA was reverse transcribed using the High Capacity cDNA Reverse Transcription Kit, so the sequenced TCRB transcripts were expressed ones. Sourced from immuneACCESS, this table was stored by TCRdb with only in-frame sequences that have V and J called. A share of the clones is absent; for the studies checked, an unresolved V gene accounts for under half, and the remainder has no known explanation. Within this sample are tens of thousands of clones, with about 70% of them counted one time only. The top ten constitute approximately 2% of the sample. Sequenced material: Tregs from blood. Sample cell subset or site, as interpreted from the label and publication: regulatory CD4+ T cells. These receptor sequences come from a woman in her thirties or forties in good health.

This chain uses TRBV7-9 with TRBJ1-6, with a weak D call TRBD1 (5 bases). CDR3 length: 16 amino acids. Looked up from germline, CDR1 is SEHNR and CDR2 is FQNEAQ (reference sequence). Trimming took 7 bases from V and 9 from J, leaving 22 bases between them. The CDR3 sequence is CASTLIMLGGGSPLHF. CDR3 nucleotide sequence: TGTGCCAGCACTCTAATTATGTTGGGGGGAGGTTCACCCCTCCACTTT.

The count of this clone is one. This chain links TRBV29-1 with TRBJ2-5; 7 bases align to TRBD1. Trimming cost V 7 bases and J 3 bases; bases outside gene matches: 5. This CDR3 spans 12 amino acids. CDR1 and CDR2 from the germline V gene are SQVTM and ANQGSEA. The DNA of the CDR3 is TGCAGCGAGGGGACAGCCAAAGAGACCCAGTACTTC. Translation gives CSEGTAKETQYF.

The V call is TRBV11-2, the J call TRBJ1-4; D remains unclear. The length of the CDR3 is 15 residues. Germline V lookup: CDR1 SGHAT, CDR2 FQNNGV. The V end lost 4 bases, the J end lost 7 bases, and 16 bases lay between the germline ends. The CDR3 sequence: CASSSRRIESEKLFF. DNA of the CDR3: TGTGCCAGCAGCTCCAGGAGGATAGAGAGTGAAAAACTGTTTTTT.

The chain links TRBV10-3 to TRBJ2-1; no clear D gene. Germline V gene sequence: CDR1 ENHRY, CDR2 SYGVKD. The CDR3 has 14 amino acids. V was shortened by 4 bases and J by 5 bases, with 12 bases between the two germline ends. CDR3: CAISVLSRDNEQFF. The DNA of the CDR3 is TGTGCCATCAGTGTGTTATCGAGAGACAATGAGCAGTTCTTC.

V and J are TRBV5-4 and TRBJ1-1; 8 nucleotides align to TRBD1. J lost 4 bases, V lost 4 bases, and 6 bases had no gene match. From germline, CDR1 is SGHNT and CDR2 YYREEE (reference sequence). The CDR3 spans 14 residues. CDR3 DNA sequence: TGTGCCAGCAGCGTCACAGGGGGGGGCACTGAAGCTTTCTTT. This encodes CASSVTGGGTEAFF. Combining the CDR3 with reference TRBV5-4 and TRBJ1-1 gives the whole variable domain ETGVTQSPTHLIKTRGQQVTLRCSSQSGHNTVSWYQQALGQGPQFIFQYYREEENGRGNFPPRFSGLQFPNYSSELNVNALELDDSALYLCASSVTGGGTEAFFGQGTRLTVV.

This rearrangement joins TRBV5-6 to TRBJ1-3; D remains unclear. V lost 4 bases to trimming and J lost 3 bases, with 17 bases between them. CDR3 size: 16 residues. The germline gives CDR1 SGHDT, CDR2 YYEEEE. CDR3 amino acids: CASSRTPGASGNTIYF. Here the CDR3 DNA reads TGTGCCAGCAGCCGAACACCGGGTGCGAGTGGAAACACCATATATTTT.

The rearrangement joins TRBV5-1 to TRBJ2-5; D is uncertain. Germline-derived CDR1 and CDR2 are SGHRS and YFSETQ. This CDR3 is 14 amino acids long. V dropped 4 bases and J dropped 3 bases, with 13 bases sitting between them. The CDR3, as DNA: TGCGCCAGCAGCATCGCGCTTCCCAAAGAGACCCAGTACTTC. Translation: CASSIALPKETQYF.

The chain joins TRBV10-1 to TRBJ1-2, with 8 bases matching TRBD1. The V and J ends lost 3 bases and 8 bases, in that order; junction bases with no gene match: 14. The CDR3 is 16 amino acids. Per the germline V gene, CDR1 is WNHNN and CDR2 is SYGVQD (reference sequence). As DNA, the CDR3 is TGCGCCAGCAGTGACTCGGCCCGGACAGGGCTGGAAGGCTACACCTTC. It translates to CASSDSARTGLEGYTF.

The CDR3 loop reads CASSYRVQGAIGANVLTF. The CDR3 nucleotides are TGTGCCAGCAGCTACCGGGTCCAGGGGGCCATTGGGGCCAACGTCCTGACTTTC. V and J are TRBV5-6 and TRBJ2-6, with 8 nucleotides matching TRBD1. The ends lost 3 bases at V and 3 bases at J; junction bases unmatched: 11. The CDR3 runs 18 residues. Germline CDR1 and CDR2: SGHDT and YYEEEE.

CDR3 sequence: CASSYRSTGELFF. The CDR3 bases are TGTGCCAGCAGTTATAGGAGTACCGGGGAGCTGTTTTTT. The V and J genes are TRBV6-1 and TRBJ2-2; D remains unclear. With 5 bases removed from V and 5 bases from J, the gap between germline ends came to 9 bases. In germline, CDR1 is MNHNS, CDR2 SASEGT. CDR3 size: 13 residues.

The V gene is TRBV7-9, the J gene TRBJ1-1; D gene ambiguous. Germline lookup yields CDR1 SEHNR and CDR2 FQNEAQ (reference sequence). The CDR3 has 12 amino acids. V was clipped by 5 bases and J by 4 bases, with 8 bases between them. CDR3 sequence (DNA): TGTGCCAGCAGCGATCAGGTCACTGAAGCTTTCTTT. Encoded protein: CASSDQVTEAFF.

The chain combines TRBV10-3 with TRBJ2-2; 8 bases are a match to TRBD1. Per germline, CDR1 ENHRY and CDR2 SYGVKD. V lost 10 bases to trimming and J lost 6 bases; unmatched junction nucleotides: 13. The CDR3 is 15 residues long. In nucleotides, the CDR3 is TGTGCCAGCATCGATGGACAGGGATGGTCCGGGGAGCTGTTTTTT. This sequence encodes CASIDGQGWSGELFF.

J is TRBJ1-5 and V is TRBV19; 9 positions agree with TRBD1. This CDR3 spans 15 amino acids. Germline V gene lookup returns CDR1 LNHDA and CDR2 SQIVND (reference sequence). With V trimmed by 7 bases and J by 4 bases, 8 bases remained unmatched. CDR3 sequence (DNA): TGTGCCAGTACTATCCCGGGACAGGGAAATCAGCCCCAGCATTTT. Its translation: CASTIPGQGNQPQHF.

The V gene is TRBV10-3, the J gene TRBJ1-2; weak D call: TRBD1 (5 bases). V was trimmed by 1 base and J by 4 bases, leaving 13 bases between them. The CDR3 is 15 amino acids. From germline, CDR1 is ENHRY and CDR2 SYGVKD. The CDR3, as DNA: TGTGCCATCAGTGAGTTAGACAGATCGAGCTATGGCTACACCTTC. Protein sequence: CAISELDRSSYGYTF.

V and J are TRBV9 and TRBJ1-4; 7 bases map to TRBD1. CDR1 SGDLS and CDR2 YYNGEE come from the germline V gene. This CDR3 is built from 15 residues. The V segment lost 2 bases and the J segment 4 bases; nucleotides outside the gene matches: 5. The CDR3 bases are TGTGCCAGCAGCGTTGGGGACAGAAATAATGAAAAACTGTTTTTT. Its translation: CASSVGDRNNEKLFF.

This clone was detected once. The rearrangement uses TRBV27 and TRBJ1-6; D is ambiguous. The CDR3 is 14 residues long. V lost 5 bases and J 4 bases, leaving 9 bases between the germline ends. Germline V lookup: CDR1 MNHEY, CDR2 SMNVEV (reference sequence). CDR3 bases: TGTGCCAGCAGTCGGTCGAATTATAATTCACCCCTCCACTTT. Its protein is CASSRSNYNSPLHF.

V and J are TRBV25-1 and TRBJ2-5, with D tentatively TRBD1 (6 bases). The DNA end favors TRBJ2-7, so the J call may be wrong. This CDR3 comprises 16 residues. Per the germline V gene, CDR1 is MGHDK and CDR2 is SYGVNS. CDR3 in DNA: TGTGCCAGCAGTGAAATGGGAGACAGGCCCTCCTACGAGCAGTACTTC. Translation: CASSEMGDRPSYEQYF.

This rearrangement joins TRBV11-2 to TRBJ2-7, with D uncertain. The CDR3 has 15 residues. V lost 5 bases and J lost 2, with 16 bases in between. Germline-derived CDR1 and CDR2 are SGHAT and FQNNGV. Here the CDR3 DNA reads TGTGCCAGCAGCCCTAGGCCGGAAACCGCCTACGAGCAGTACTTC. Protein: CASSPRPETAYEQYF.

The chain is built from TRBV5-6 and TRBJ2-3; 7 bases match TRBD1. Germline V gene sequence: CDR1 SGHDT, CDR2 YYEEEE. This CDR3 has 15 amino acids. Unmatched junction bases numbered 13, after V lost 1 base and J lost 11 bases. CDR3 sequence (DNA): TGTGCCAGCAGCTTGCGGACAGGTCCCACCACAATGCAGTATTTT. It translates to CASSLRTGPTTMQYF. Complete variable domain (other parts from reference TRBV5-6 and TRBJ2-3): DAGVTQSPTHLIKTRGQQVTLRCSPKSGHDTVSWYQQALGQGPQFIFQYYEEEERQRGNFPDRFSGHQFPNYSSELNVNALLLGDSALYLCASSLRTGPTTMQYFGPGTRLTVL.

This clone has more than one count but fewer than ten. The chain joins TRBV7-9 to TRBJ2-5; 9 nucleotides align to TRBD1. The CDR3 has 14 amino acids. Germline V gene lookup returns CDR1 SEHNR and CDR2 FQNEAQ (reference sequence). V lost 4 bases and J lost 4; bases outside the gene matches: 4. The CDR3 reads CASSYGQGRETQYF. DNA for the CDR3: TGTGCCAGCAGCTACGGACAGGGGAGAGAGACCCAGTACTTC. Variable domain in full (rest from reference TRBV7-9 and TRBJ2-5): DTGVSQNPRHKITKRGQNVTFRCDPISEHNRLYWYRQTLGQGPEFLTYFQNEAQLEKSRLLSDRFSAERPKGSFSTLEIQRTEQGDSAMYLCASSYGQGRETQYFGPGTRLLVL.

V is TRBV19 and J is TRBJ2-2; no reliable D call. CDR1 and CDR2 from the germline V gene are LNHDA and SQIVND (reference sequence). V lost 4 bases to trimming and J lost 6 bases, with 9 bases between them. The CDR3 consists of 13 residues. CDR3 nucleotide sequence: TGTGCCAGTAGTAACCGGGTATCCGGGGAGCTGTTTTTT. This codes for CASSNRVSGELFF.

Here the CDR3 reads CASDLQDTYTF. For the CDR3, the DNA is TGTGCCAGCGATTTACAAGACACCTACACCTTC. The V gene is TRBV6-1, the J gene TRBJ1-2, with unresolved D. V was shortened by 8 bases and J by 10 bases, with 14 bases between the two germline ends. The CDR3 contains 11 residues. The germline gives CDR1 MNHNS, CDR2 SASEGT.

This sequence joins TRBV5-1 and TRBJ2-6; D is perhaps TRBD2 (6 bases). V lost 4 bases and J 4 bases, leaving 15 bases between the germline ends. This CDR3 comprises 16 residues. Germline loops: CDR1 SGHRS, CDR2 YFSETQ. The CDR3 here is CASSQWGGVGANVLTF. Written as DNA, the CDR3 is TGCGCCAGCAGCCAATGGGGCGGGGTCGGGGCCAACGTCCTGACTTTC.

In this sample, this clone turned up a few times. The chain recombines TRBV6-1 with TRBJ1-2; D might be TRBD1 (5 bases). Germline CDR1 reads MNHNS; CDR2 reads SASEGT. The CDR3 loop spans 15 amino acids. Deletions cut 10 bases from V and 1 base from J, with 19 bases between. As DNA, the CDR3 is TGTGCCACCTTGTCTCGGGGGTATAATAACTATGGCTACACCTTC. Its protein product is CATLSRGYNNYGYTF.

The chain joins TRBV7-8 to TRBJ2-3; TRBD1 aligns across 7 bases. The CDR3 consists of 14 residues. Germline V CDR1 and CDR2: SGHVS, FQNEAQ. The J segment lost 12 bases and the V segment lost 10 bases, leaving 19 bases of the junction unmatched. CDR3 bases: TGTGCCACCGCACCGGGAATGAGGACAGGAACCCAGTATTTT. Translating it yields CATAPGMRTGTQYF.

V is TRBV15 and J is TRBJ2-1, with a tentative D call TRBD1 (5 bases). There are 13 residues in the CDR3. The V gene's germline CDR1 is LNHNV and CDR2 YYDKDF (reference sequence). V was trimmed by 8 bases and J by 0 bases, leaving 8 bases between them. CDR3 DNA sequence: TGTGCCACCGGACACCTCTCCTACAATGAGCAGTTCTTC. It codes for CATGHLSYNEQFF.

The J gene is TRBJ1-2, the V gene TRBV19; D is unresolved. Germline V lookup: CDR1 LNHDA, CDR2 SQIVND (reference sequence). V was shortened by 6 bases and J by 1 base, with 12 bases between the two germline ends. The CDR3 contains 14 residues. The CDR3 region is CASSHAGGNYGYTF. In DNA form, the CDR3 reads TGTGCCAGTAGCCACGCCGGCGGTAACTATGGCTACACCTTC.

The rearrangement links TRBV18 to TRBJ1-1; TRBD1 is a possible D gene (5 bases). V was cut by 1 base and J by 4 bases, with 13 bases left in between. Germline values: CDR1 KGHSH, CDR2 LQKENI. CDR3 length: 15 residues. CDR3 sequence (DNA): TGTGCCAGCTCACCACAGGGGAGGGGATTCACTGAAGCTTTCTTT. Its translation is CASSPQGRGFTEAFF.

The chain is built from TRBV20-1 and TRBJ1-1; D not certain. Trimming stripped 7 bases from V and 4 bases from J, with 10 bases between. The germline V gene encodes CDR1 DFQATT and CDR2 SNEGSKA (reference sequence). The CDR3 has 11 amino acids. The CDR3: CSVGSSTEAFF. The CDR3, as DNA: TGCAGTGTGGGGAGCTCCACTGAAGCTTTCTTT.

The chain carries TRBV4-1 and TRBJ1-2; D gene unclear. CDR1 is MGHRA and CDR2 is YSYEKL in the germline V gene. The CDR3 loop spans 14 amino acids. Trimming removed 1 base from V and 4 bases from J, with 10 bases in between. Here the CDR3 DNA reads TGCGCCAGCAGCCAAGCAGACGGGTTCTATGGCTACACCTTC. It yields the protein CASSQADGFYGYTF.

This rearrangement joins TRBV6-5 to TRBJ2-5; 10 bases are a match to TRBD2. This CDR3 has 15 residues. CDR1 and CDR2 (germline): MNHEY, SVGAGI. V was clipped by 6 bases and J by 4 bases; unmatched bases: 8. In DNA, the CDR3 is TGTGCCAGCAGAACGAGCGGGGGGGCCGTAGAGACCCAGTACTTC. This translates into CASRTSGGAVETQYF.